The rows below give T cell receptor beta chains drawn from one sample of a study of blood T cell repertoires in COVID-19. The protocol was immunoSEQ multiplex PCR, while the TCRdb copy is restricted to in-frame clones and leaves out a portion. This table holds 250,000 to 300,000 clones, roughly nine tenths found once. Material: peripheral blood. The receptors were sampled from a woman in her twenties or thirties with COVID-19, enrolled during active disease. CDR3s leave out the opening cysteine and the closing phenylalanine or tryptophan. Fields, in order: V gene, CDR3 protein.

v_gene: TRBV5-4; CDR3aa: ASSAPGTGIGAGELF
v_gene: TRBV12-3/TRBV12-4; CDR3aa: ASSLQGAYGYT
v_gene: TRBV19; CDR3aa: ASSPARGRGYGNQPQH
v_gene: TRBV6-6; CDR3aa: ASSPQGDGDTQY
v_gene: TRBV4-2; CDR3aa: ASSQVGGLGYEQY
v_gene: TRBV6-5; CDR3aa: ASSYLFGGTEAF
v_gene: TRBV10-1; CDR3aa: ASSEGGDRGGPNYGYT
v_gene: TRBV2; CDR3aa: ASSDRGNIQY
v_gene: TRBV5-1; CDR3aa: ASSIGGTVEQY
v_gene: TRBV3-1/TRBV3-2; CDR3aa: ASSPRQGGSPLH
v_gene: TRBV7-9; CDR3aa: ASSPTAYNSPLH
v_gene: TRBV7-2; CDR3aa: ASSITQVGNQPQH
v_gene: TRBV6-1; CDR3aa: ASSEVLAGGDNEQF
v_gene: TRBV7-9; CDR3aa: ASSEGTSRVEQF
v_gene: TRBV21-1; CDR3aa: ASSKEDRSPGPSYEQY
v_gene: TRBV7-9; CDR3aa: ASSLGTSGLPGGANVLT
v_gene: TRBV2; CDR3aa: ASIRSASGGALNTQY
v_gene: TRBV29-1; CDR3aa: SVGLQGGAGELF
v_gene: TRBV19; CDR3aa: ASSDWGEKPL
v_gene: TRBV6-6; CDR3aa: ASSYGQGPRDEQF
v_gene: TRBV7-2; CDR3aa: ASSQIYEQY
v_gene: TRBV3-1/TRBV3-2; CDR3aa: ASSPRGGDQETQY
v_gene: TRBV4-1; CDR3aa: ASSPGGYGYT
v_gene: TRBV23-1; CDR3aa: ASGDSRPTEAF
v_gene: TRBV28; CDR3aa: ASTNRGGYT
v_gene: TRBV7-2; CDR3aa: ASSPRSSGGASRADTQY
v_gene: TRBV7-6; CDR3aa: ASSQIAGGGGANVLT
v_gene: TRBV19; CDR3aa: ASSMSGGARGEKLF
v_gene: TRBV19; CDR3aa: ASRVRAGGLYNEQF
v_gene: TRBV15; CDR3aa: ATSRDRVAGELF
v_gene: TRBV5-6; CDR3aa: ASSLGHGGLTIY
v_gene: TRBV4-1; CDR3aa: ASSLQPPLAGAAYEQY
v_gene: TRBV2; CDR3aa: ASRNPGGREQF
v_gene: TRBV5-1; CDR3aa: ASSLEGGQVSEQY
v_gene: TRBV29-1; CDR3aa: SVEDPEGAYEQY
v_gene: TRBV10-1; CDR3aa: ASSAHRDPGDEQF
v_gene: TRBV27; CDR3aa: ASSPLTGVLNTEAF
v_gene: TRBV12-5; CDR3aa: ASGLGQGGQPQH
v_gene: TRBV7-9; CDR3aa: ASSPSGSSGNTIY
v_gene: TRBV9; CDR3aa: ASSPSGPPRRDEQY
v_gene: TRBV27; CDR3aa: ASSPRWVPSTGKDQPQH
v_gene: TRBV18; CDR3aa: ASALWAPDTQY
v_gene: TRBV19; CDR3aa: ASSIKGQGYPLGETQY
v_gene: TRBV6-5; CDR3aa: ASRPDRAGYGYT
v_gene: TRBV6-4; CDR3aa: ASSDPFTDTQY
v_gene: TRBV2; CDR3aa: ASSEGWRGEAF
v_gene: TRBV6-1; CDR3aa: ASSEERQPYSNQPQH
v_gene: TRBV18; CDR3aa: ASSPPGGYEQY
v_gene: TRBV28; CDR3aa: ASSWPSGDTGELF
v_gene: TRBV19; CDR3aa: ASSIARRRGQGIQPQH
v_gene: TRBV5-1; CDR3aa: ASSAGNEQY
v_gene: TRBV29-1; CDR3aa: SVVSGNSGNTIY
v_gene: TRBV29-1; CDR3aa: SVAHSHFYGYT
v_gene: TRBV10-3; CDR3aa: AISEAGQPYGYT
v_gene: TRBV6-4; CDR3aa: ASSVPNTGELF
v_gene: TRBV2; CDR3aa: ASSEEQRSSYNSPLH
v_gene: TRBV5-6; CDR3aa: ASSLVGTRLEAF
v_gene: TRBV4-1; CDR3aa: ASSQGPRQETQY
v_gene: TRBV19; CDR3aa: ASSVLAGGYTDTQY